This T cell receptor (beta chain) was identified in a study of sequential checkpoint blockade in melanoma. This clone has just one count. TCRdb's table, derived via immunoSEQ multiplex PCR, lists solely in-frame clones and lacks some. The data show tens of thousands of clones, roughly 82% seen once. Treatment denoted: randomized to nivolumab then ipilimumab (arm A) or the reverse (arm B). The sequence came from a human donor with melanoma. Sample: CD8+ T cells sorted from blood (inferred from file names), taken from a patient given nivolumab and ipilimumab in sequence.

In nucleotides, the CDR3 is TGCGCCAGCAGCCCCGGACAGGGTTATCAGCCCCAGCATTTT. Translated: CASSPGQGYQPQHF. This rearrangement joins TRBV4-3 to TRBJ1-5, with TRBD1 matching over 8 bases. Germline V CDR1 and CDR2: LGHNA, YSLEER. The CDR3 contains 14 residues. V dropped 4 bases and J dropped 5; count of bases not matched to a gene: 4.